The 18 T cell receptor beta chains listed next were all sequenced from one sample in a study of human T cells and chemical hapten exposure. Time point given: patch test 2, 6 weeks after DPC sensitization. As for treatment: therapeutic diphenylcyclopropenone sensitization with weekly scalp DPC. TCRdb reanalysed the RACE reads using MiXCR and keeps one entry per CDR3 protein. The table has about 140,000 distinct CDR3 sequences, 12% seen once. The sequencing here drew on whole blood, taken in connection with sensitization to the hapten diphenylcyclopropenone (DPC). The receptors shown here come from a woman aged 45-59 years with alopecia areata. Some clones in this sample may be carry-over from other donors' samples.

This chain uses TRBV6-9 with TRBJ2-3, with D possibly TRBD2 on 5 matching bases. Trimming pared 4 bases from V and 0 bases from J, leaving 14 bases between. The CDR3 length is 16 residues. Per the germline V gene, CDR1 is MNHGY and CDR2 is SVAAGI. Here the CDR3 DNA reads TGTGCCAGCAGTTCCTTCGGGAATCCTAGCACAGATACGCAGTATTTT. Translation gives CASSSFGNPSTDTQYF.

This clonotype was seen at least ten times. The V call is TRBV7-2, the J call TRBJ2-3; D is uncertain. The CDR3 has 15 residues. Germline V gene sequence: CDR1 SGHTA, CDR2 FQGNSA. V was cut by 0 bases and J by 6 bases, with 13 bases left in between. CDR3 residues: CASSLAPSRPDTQYF. As DNA, the CDR3 is TGTGCCAGCAGCTTAGCCCCCTCGCGACCTGATACGCAGTATTTT.

This clonotype was recorded a few times. The rearrangement joins TRBV28 to TRBJ1-6, with 7 bases that match TRBD1. Germline CDR1 and CDR2: MDHEN and SYDVKM. The CDR3 length is 13 residues. V shed 11 bases and J 7 bases; nucleotides not matched to a gene: 8. For the CDR3, the DNA is TGTGCCCTCTCGGGGACAGCCAATTCACCCCTCCACTTT. Its translation is CALSGTANSPLHF. Complete variable domain (other parts from reference TRBV28 and TRBJ1-6): DVKVTQSSRYLVKRTGEKVFLECVQDMDHENMFWYRQDPGLGLRLIYFSYDVKMKEKGDIPEGYSVSREKKERFSLILESASTNQTSMYLCALSGTANSPLHFGNGTRLTVT.

The table lists this clonotype with a few counts. The chain carries TRBV7-9 and TRBJ2-1; D not certain. This CDR3 contains 13 residues. CDR1 is SEHNR and CDR2 is FQNEAQ in the germline V gene (reference sequence). Trimming took 5 bases from V and 6 from J, leaving 11 bases between them. In DNA, the CDR3 is TGTGCCAGCAGCCTCGACCCAGGCAATGAGCAGTTCTTC. This codes for CASSLDPGNEQFF. The complete variable domain, with remaining parts taken from reference TRBV7-9 and TRBJ2-1, reads DTGVSQNPRHKITKRGQNVTFRCDPISEHNRLYWYRQTLGQGPEFLTYFQNEAQLEKSRLLSDRFSAERPKGSFSTLEIQRTEQGDSAMYLCASSLDPGNEQFFGPGTRLTVL.

This chain uses TRBV29-1 with TRBJ2-1, with a tentative D call TRBD1 (5 bases). This CDR3 spans 12 amino acids. V gave up 7 bases and J gave up 9 bases, with 16 bases separating them. Germline assignment: CDR1 SQVTM and CDR2 ANQGSEA. In DNA, the CDR3 is TGCAGCGCTGAGGCAGGGTGGAGTGAGCAGTTCTTC. It encodes CSAEAGWSEQFF.

The sample holds a few counts of this clonotype. This chain links TRBV6-2 or TRBV6-3 with TRBJ2-7, with D maybe TRBD1 (5 bases). This CDR3 is built from 15 residues. Germline V gene data show CDR1 as MNHEY and CDR2 as SVGEGT. The ends were cut back, 6 bases at V and 3 bases at J, with 18 bases in the middle. The CDR3: CASRPPGLRLYEQYF. DNA for the CDR3: TGTGCCAGCAGACCCCCAGGGTTAAGACTCTACGAGCAGTACTTC.

On this clonotype: A much larger clone differs from this one at a single base, so this may be a read error. The CDR3, as DNA: TGTGCCAGCAGCCAAGTTAGCGGGAGTACAGATACGCAGTATTTT. The encoded protein is CASSQVSGSTDTQYF. The gene calls are TRBV14 and TRBJ2-3; 9 nucleotides line up with TRBD2. The V and J ends lost 1 base and 3 bases, in that order; junction bases with no gene match: 2. Germline lookup yields CDR1 SGHDN and CDR2 FVKESK. CDR3 length: 15 residues.

This clonotype was seen more than once but under ten times. The J gene is TRBJ2-3, the V gene TRBV7-9; D might be TRBD1 or TRBD2, each matching 6 bases. The CDR3 consists of 17 residues. The V gene lost 5 bases and the J gene lost 0 bases, with 18 bases spanning the gap. Germline CDR1 reads SEHNR; CDR2 reads FQNEAQ (reference sequence). The CDR3 sequence is CASSEGRGALSTDTQYF. CDR3 nucleotide sequence: TGTGCCAGCAGCGAGGGAAGGGGGGCCCTTAGCACAGATACGCAGTATTTT.

This clonotype came up many times. The chain is built from TRBV12-3 or TRBV12-4 and TRBJ2-3, with TRBD2 identical over 7 bases. The CDR3 covers 15 residues. V lost 6 bases to trimming and J lost 4 bases; unmatched junction nucleotides: 10. CDR3 sequence reads: CASSWGGSVADTQYF. The DNA of the CDR3 is TGTGCCAGCAGCTGGGGGGGTTCGGTGGCAGATACGCAGTATTTT.

The J gene is TRBJ2-5, the V gene TRBV20-1, with TRBD1 matching over 10 bases. The CDR3 loop spans 20 amino acids. From germline, CDR1 is DFQATT and CDR2 SNEGSKA (reference sequence). J was trimmed by 3 bases and V by 0 bases; bases with no gene match: 19. For the CDR3, the DNA is TGCAGTGCTAGAGATGCGCGTCCCGGGACAGGGGCGAGGGGGGAAGAGACCCAGTACTTC. It translates to CSARDARPGTGARGEETQYF.

This clonotype was observed a handful of times. The rearrangement joins TRBV5-1 to TRBJ2-5; tentative D call: TRBD1 (6 bases). Trimming took 0 bases from V and 4 from J, leaving 10 bases between them. CDR1 and CDR2 from the germline V gene are SGHRS and YFSETQ. The length of the CDR3 is 14 residues. This CDR3 is CASSLATGRETQYF. The CDR3, as DNA: TGCGCCAGCAGCTTGGCAACAGGGCGAGAGACCCAGTACTTC.

J is TRBJ2-3 and V is TRBV29-1; D is uncertain. The CDR3 contains 12 residues. The V gene's germline CDR1 is SQVTM and CDR2 ANQGSEA. The V gene lost 6 bases and the J gene lost 0 bases, with 7 bases spanning the gap. As DNA, the CDR3 is TGCAGCGTAGGACCGAGCACAGATACGCAGTATTTT. It codes for CSVGPSTDTQYF.

As concerns this clonotype: The junction does not match germline at one end; this may be a read error. This chain connects TRBV6-5 to TRBJ2-1, with 16 nucleotides matching TRBD2. CDR3 length: 18 amino acids. Germline CDR1 and CDR2: MNHEY and SVGAGI. In DNA form, the CDR3 reads TGTGCCAGCAGTTACACCGGGACTAGCGGGAGGGGGGGTAGAGAGCGGTTCTTC. This sequence encodes CASSYTGTSGRGGRERFF.

The genes are TRBV7-9 and TRBJ2-5; 11 bases align to TRBD2. Germline V gene sequence: CDR1 SEHNR, CDR2 FQNEAQ (reference sequence). The length of the CDR3 is 18 residues. V shed 3 bases and J 1 base; nucleotides not matched to a gene: 10. In nucleotides, the CDR3 is TGTGCCAGCAGCTTGGCCCTTCTACTAGCGGGAGCCCAAGAGACCCAGTACTTC. Its protein product is CASSLALLLAGAQETQYF.

This clonotype has a count of ten or more. V usage is TRBV11-3 and J usage is TRBJ2-6; D tentatively fits TRBD1 or TRBD2 (6 bases each). Germline lookup yields CDR1 SGHNT and CDR2 YENEEA. The CDR3 sequence is 16 residues long. Trimming pared 5 bases from V and 2 bases from J, leaving 13 bases between. CDR3 sequence (DNA): TGTGCCAGCAGCCTACAGGGAGGTACTGGGGCCAACGTCCTGACTTTC. Protein: CASSLQGGTGANVLTF.

The chain couples TRBV20-1 to TRBJ1-6; perhaps TRBD1 as D (5 bases). V was pared by 6 bases and J by 4 bases, with 10 bases between. Germline V CDR1 and CDR2: DFQATT, SNEGSKA (reference sequence). The CDR3 is made up of 13 amino acids. The CDR3 region is CSASGGYNSPLHF. DNA for the CDR3: TGCAGTGCATCGGGGGGATATAATTCACCCCTCCACTTT.

V is TRBV5-4 and J is TRBJ2-1; D unresolved. CDR1 SGHNT and CDR2 YYREEE come from the germline V gene (reference sequence). CDR3 length equals 13 residues. V lost 4 bases to trimming and J lost 5 bases, with 10 bases between them. The CDR3 nucleotides are TGTGCCAGCAGCCCGGTTACGCACAATGAGCAGTTCTTC. It codes for CASSPVTHNEQFF.

This clonotype was seen a few times. The DNA for the CDR3 is TGTGCAAGCGGACTAGCGGGAGGACCCACAGATACGCAGTATTTT. Protein product: CASGLAGGPTDTQYF. This chain joins TRBV12-3 or TRBV12-4 and TRBJ2-3; 14 nucleotides align to TRBD2. The CDR3 extends over 15 amino acids.